The clone carrying this T cell receptor (beta chain) was counted between two and nine times. These data come from a study of blood T cell repertoires in COVID-19. Study-level background: From the United States, Italy and Spain came samples of acute and convalescent COVID-19. PBMCs, B-cell-depleted T cells, or T cells provided the cDNA or gDNA that made up the material.

In the study's own analysis: Using reference gene primer amplification, nucleated cell counts were estimated. Profiled with immunoSEQ multiplex PCR; TCRdb holds only in-frame clones, not every one. The V and J calls and clone size come from that table; D and trimming were worked out from the DNA. Seen here are 200,000 to 300,000 clones, around 85% observed once, and the top ten hold more than 6%. CDR1 is LNHDA, CDR2 SQIVND, per germline (reference sequence). Trimming stripped 7 bases from V and 6 bases from J, with 16 bases between. This CDR3 is built from 14 residues. The chain links TRBV19 to TRBJ1-5; D perhaps matches TRBD1 (5 bases). This receptor was identified in a woman aged 55-70 years with active or convalescent COVID-19. Sequencing was performed on peripheral blood. In nucleotides, the CDR3 is TGTGCCAGTAACCGCGGGGGGGTGAGTCAGCCCCAGCATTTT. It translates to CASNRGGVSQPQHF. Full variable domain (missing parts from reference TRBV19 and TRBJ1-5): DGGITQSPKYLFRKEGQNVTLSCEQNLNHDAMYWYRQDPGQGLRLIYYSQIVNDFQKGDIAEGYSVSREKKESFPLTVTSAQKNPTAFYLCASNRGGVSQPQHFGDGTRLSIL.